This T cell receptor (beta chain) is from a study of blood T cell repertoires in COVID-19. This table comes from immunoSEQ multiplex PCR, and its TCRdb copy is limited to in-frame clones, with some not included. Of some 420,000 clones detected, 85% to 90% appear once; the ten largest clones hold around 1.1%. Germline V lookup: CDR1 SGDLS, CDR2 YYNGEE. The CDR3 runs to 15 residues. The V gene lost 6 bases and the J gene lost 7 bases, with 20 bases spanning the gap. Everyone who took part was 18 to 89 years old, and they came from about two dozen US areas. Material for sequencing was PBMCs or T cells enriched from blood (not recorded which). The TCR originated in a man in his thirties or forties who had recovered from COVID-19. The chain uses TRBV9 and TRBJ2-1; D perhaps matches TRBD2 (6 bases). The CDR3 coding sequence is TGTGCCAGCAAACGAAGCGAGCGGGTTGATAATGAGCAGTTCTTC. It encodes CASKRSERVDNEQFF.